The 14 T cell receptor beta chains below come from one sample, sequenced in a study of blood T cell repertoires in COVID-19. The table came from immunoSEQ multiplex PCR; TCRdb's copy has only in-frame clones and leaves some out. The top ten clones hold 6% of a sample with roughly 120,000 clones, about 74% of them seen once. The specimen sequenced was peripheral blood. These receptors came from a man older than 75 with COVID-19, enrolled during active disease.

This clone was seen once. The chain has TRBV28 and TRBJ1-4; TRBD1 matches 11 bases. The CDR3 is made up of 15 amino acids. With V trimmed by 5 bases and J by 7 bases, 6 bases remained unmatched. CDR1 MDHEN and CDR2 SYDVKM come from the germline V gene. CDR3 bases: TGTGCCAGCAGTCCGGGACAGGGGGGGTTTGAAAAACTGTTTTTT. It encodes CASSPGQGGFEKLFF. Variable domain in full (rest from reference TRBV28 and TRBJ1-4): DVKVTQSSRYLVKRTGEKVFLECVQDMDHENMFWYRQDPGLGLRLIYFSYDVKMKEKGDIPEGYSVSREKKERFSLILESASTNQTSMYLCASSPGQGGFEKLFFGSGTQLSVL.

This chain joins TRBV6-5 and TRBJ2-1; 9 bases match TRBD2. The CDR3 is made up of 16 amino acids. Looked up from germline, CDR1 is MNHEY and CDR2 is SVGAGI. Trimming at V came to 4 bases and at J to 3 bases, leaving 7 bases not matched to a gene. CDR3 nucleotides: TGTGCCAGCAGTTCCTTAGCGGGAGCAGGCTACAATGAGCAGTTCTTC. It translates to CASSSLAGAGYNEQFF.

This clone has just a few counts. The CDR3 sequence: CASSSPLSSYNEQFF. CDR3 sequence (DNA): TGTGCCAGCAGCTCCCCGTTGAGCTCCTACAATGAGCAGTTCTTC. The V gene is TRBV7-3, the J gene TRBJ2-1; D is unclear. The V gene lost 4 bases and the J gene lost 0 bases, with 10 bases spanning the gap. The germline V gene encodes CDR1 SGHTA and CDR2 FQGTGA. The CDR3 totals 15 residues.

The chain's CDR3 is CASQLRGAPEAFF. CDR3 DNA sequence: TGTGCCAGCCAACTTCGGGGGGCCCCTGAAGCTTTCTTT. The V and J genes are TRBV28 and TRBJ1-1; D is possibly TRBD1 (6 bases). The germline V gene encodes CDR1 MDHEN and CDR2 SYDVKM. The CDR3 totals 13 residues. Between the trimmed V and J ends, which lost 8 bases and 6 bases, there was a span of 16 bases. Supplemented by reference TRBV28 and TRBJ1-1, the full variable domain reads DVKVTQSSRYLVKRTGEKVFLECVQDMDHENMFWYRQDPGLGLRLIYFSYDVKMKEKGDIPEGYSVSREKKERFSLILESASTNQTSMYLCASQLRGAPEAFFGQGTRLTVV.

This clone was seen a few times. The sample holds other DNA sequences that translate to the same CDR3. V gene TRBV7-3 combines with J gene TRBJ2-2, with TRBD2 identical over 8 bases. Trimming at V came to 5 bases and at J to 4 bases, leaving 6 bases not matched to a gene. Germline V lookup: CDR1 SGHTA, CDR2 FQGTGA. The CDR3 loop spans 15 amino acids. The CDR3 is CASSPGGIGTGELFF. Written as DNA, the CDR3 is TGTGCCAGCAGCCCGGGGGGGATTGGCACCGGGGAGCTGTTTTTT.

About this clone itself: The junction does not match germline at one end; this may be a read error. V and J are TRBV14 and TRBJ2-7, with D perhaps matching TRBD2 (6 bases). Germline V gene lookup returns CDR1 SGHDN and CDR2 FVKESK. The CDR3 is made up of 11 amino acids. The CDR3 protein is CASSRGTRLSF. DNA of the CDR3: TGTGCCAGCAGCCGCGGGACTCGACTTTCTTTC.

CDR3: CSASRAGGETQYF. The DNA of the CDR3 is TGCAGTGCTAGTCGGGCGGGAGGAGAGACCCAGTACTTC. J is TRBJ2-5 and V is TRBV20-1; 8 bases agree with TRBD2. Per the germline V gene, CDR1 is DFQATT and CDR2 is SNEGSKA (reference sequence). Trimming took 3 bases from V and 4 from J; bases not matched to a gene: 4. The CDR3 runs to 13 residues.

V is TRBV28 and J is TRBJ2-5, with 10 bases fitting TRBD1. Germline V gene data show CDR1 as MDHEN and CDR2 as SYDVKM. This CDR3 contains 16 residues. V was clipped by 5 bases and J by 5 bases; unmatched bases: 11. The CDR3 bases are TGTGCCAGCAGTAACCGGGACAGGGGCCTTTGGGAGACCCAGTACTTC. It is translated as CASSNRDRGLWETQYF.

The CDR3 DNA reads as TGTGCCAGCCAGACAGGCCTGGGGGTCCTAGAGACCCAGTACTTC. It is translated as CASQTGLGVLETQYF. This chain joins TRBV2 and TRBJ2-5, with D perhaps matching TRBD1 (6 bases). Germline V gives CDR1 SNHLY, CDR2 FYNNEI. The CDR3 contains 15 residues. V was pared by 8 bases and J by 4 bases, with 20 bases between.

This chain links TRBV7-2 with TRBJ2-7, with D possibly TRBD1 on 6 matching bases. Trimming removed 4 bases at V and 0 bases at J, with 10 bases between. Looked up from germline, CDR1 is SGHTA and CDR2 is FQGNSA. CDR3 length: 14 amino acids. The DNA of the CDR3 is TGTGCCAGCAGCTCTACAGGGTTCTCCTACGAGCAGTACTTC. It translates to CASSSTGFSYEQYF.

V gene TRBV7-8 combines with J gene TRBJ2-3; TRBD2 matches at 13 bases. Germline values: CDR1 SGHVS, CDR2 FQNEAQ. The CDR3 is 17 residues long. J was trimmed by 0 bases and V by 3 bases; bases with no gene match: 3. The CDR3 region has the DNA TGTGCCAGCAGCTTGAGACTAGCGGGAGGCAGCACAGATACGCAGTATTTT. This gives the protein CASSLRLAGGSTDTQYF.

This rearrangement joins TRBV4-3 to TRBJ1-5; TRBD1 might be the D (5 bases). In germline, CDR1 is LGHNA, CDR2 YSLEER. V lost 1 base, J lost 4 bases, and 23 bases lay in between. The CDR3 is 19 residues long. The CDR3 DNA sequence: TGCGCCAGCAGCCAAGCGGTCCCCCTGGCCAGGGAGGAAAATCAGCCCCAGCATTTT. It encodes CASSQAVPLAREENQPQHF.

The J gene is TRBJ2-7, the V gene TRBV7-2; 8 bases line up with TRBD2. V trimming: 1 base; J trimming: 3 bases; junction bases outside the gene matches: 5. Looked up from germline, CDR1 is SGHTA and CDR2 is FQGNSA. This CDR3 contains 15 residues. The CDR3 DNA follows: TGTGCCAGCAGCTTAGAGCCGGGACTAGTCTACGAGCAGTACTTC. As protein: CASSLEPGLVYEQYF. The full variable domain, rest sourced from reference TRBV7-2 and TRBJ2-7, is GAGVSQSPSNKVTEKGKDVELRCDPISGHTALYWYRQSLGQGLEFLIYFQGNSAPDKSGLPSDRFSAERTGGSVSTLTIQRTQQEDSAVYLCASSLEPGLVYEQYFGPGTRLTVT.

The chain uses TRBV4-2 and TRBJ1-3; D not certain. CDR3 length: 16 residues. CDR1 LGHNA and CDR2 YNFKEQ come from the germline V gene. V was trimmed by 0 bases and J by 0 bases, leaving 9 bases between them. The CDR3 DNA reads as TGTGCCAGCAGCCAAGACTGGCCGTTCTCTGGAAACACCATATATTTT. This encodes CASSQDWPFSGNTIYF.